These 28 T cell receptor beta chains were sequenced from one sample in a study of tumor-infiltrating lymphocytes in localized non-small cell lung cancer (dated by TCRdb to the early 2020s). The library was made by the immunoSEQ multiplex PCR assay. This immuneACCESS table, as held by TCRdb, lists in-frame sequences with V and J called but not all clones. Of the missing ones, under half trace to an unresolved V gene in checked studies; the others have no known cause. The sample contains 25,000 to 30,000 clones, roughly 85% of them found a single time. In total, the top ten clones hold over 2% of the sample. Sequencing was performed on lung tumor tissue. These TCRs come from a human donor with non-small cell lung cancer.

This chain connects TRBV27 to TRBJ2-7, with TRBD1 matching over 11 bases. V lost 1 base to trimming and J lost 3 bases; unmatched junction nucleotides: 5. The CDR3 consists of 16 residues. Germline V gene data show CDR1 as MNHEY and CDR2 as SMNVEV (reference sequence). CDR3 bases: TGTGCCAGCAGTTTATACGGGACAGGGGGGTTCTACGAGCAGTACTTC. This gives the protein CASSLYGTGGFYEQYF.

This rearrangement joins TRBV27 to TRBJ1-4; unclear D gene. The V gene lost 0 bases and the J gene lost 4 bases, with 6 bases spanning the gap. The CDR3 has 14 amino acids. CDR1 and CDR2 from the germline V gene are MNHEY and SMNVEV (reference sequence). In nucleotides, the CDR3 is TGTGCCAGCAGTTTATCTGACGGTAATGAAAAACTGTTTTTT. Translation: CASSLSDGNEKLFF.

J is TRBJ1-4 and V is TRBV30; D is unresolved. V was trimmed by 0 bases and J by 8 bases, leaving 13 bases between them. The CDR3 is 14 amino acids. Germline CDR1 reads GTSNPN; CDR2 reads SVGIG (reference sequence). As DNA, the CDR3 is TGTGCCTGGAGTGTAGATTCAGTTCTGGAAAAACTGTTTTTT. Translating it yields CAWSVDSVLEKLFF.

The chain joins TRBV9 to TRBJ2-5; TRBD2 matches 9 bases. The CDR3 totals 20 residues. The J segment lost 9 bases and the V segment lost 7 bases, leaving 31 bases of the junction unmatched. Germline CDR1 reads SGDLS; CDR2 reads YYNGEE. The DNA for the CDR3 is TGTGCCAGCTCCCCCCCGGGCGGAATAAAACCTACAGGGGCGGGAGGGGCCCAGTACTTC. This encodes CASSPPGGIKPTGAGGAQYF.

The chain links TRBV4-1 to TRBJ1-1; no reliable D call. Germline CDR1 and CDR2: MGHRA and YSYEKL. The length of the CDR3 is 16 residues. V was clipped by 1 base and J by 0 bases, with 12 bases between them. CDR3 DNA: TGCGCCAGCAGCCAAGTTGGACGGCGGGTGAACACTGAAGCTTTCTTT. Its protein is CASSQVGRRVNTEAFF.

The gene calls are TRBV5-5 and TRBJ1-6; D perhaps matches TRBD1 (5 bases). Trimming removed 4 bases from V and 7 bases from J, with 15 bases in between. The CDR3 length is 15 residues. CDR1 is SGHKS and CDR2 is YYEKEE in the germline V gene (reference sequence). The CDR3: CASSPGGTENSPLHF. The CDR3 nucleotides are TGTGCCAGCAGCCCTGGCGGGACGGAGAATTCACCCCTCCACTTT.

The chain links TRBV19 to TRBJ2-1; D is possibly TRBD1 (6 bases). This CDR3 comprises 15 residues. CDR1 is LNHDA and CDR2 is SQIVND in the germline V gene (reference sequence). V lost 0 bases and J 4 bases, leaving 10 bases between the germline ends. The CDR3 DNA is TGTGCCAGTAGTATAGATTCAACAGGGTACAATGAGCAGTTCTTC. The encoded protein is CASSIDSTGYNEQFF.

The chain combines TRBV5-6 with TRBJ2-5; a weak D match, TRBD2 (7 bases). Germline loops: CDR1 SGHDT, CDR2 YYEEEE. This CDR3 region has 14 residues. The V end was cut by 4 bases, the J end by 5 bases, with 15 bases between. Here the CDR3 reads CASSSGTPGETQYF. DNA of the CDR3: TGTGCCAGCAGCAGCGGGACACCCGGGGAGACCCAGTACTTC.

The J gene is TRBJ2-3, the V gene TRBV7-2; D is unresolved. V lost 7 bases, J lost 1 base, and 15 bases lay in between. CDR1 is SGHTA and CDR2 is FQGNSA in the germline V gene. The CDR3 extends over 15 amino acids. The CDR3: CASKSLSTGTDTQYF. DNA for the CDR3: TGTGCCAGCAAAAGCCTTTCGACCGGCACAGATACGCAGTATTTT.

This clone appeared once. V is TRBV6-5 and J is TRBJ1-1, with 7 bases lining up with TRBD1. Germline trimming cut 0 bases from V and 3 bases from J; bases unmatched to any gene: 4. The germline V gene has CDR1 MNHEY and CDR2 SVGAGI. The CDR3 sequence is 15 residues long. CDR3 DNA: TGTGCCAGCAGTTACTCGACAGGGAGGCACACTGAAGCTTTCTTT. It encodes CASSYSTGRHTEAFF.

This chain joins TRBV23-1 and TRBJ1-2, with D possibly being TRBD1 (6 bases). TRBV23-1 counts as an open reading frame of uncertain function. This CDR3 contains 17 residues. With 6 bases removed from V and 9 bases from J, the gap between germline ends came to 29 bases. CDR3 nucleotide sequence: TGCGCCAGCAGCCGAGGGGGGCCACCGTATTACTATCGATGCTACACCTTC. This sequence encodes CASSRGGPPYYYRCYTF.

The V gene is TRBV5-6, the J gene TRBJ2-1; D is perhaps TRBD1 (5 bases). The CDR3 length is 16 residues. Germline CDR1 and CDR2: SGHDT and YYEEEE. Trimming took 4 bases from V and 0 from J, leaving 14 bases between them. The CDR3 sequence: CASSIQVAPSYNEQFF. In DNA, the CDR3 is TGTGCCAGCAGCATACAGGTGGCCCCCTCCTACAATGAGCAGTTCTTC.

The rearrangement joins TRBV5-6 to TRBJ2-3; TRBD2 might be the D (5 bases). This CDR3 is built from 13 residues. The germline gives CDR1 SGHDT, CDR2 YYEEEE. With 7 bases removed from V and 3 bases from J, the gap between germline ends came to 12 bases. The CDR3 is CASGPRETDTQYF. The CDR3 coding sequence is TGTGCCAGCGGACCGAGGGAGACAGATACGCAGTATTTT.

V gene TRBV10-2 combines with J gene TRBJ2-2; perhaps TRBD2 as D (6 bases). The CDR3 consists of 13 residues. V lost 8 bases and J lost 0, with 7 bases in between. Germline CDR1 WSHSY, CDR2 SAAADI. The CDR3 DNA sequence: TGCGCCAGCCGGGAGCCGAACACCGGGGAGCTGTTTTTT. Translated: CASREPNTGELFF.

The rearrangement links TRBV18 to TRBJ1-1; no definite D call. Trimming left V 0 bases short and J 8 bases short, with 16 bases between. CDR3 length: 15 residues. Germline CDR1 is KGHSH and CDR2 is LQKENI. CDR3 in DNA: TGTGCCAGCTCACCACCCGAAGGGTACCTCTTCGAAGCTTTCTTT. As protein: CASSPPEGYLFEAFF.

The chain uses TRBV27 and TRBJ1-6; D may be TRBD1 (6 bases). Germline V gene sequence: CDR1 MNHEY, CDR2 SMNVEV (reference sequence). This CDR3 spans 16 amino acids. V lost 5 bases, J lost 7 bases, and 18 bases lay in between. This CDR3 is CASSRQAGAGNSPLHF. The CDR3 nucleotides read TGTGCCAGCAGTAGACAGGCCGGGGCAGGGAATTCACCCCTCCACTTT.

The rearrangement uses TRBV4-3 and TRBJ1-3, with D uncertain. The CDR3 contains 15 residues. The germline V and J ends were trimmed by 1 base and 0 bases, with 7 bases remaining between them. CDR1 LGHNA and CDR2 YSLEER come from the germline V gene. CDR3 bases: TGCGCCAGCAGCCAAGGTTTCGGCTCTGGAAACACCATATATTTT. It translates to CASSQGFGSGNTIYF.

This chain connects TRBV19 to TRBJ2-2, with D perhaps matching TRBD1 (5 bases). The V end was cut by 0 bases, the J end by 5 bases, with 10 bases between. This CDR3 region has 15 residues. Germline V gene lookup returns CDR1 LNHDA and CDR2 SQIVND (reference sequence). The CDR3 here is CASSIESRVTGELFF. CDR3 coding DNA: TGTGCCAGTAGTATAGAAAGCAGGGTTACCGGGGAGCTGTTTTTT.

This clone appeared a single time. CDR3 region: CASNMGEFNQPQHF. For the CDR3, the DNA is TGTGCCAGCAATATGGGGGAGTTCAATCAGCCCCAGCATTTT. V and J are TRBV2 and TRBJ1-5; a possible D gene is TRBD1 (5 bases). Germline lookup yields CDR1 SNHLY and CDR2 FYNNEI. The CDR3 extends over 14 amino acids. V dropped 7 bases and J dropped 3 bases, with 13 bases sitting between them.

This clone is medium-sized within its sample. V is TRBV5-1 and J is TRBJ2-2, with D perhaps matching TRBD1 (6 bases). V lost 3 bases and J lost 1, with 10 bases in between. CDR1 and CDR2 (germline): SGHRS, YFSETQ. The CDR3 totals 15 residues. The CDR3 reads CASSSATGNTGELFF. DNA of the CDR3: TGCGCCAGCAGCTCGGCGACAGGGAACACCGGGGAGCTGTTTTTT.

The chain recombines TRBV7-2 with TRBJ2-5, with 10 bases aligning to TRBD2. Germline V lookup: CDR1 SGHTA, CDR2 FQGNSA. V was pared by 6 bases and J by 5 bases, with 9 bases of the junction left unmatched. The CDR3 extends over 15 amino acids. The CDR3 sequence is CASRAPGLASETQYF. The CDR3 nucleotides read TGTGCCAGCAGGGCCCCGGGACTAGCGTCGGAGACCCAGTACTTC. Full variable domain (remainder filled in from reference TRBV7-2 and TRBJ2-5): GAGVSQSPSNKVTEKGKDVELRCDPISGHTALYWYRQSLGQGLEFLIYFQGNSAPDKSGLPSDRFSAERTGGSVSTLTIQRTQQEDSAVYLCASRAPGLASETQYFGPGTRLLVL.

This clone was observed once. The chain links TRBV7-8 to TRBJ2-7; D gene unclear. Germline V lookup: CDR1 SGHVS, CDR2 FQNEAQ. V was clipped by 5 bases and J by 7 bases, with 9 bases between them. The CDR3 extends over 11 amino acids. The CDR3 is CASSTAREQYF. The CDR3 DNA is TGTGCCAGCAGCACAGCTAGGGAGCAGTACTTC.

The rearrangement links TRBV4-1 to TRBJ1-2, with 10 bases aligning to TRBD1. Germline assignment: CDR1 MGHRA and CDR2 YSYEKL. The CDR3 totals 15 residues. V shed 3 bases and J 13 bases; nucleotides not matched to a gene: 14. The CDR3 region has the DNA TGCGCCAGCAGCCAGATGGACAGGGGGATTAGTGTAGGCACCTTC. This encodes CASSQMDRGISVGTF.

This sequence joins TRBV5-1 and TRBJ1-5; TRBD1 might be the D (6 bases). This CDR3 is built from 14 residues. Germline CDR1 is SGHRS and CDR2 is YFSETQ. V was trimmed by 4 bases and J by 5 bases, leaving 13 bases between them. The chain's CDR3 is CASSLDSLDQPQHF. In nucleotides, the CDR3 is TGCGCCAGCAGCCTGGACAGCCTAGATCAGCCCCAGCATTTT.

The CDR3 region has the DNA TGCGCCAGCAGCCAAGATCGGGGGGCAACAACTAATGAAAAACTGTTTTTT. It yields the protein CASSQDRGATTNEKLFF. The chain employs TRBV4-1 and TRBJ1-4; weak D call: TRBD1 (6 bases). The V and J ends lost 0 bases and 0 bases respectively, with 11 bases between them. This CDR3 is 17 amino acids long. CDR1 is MGHRA, CDR2 YSYEKL, per germline.

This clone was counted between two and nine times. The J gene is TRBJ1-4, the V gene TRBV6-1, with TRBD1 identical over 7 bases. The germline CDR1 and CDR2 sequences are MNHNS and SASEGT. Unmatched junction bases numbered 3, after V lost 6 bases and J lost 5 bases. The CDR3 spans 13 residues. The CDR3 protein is CASSDRENEKLFF. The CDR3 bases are TGTGCCAGCAGCGACAGGGAGAATGAAAAACTGTTTTTT.

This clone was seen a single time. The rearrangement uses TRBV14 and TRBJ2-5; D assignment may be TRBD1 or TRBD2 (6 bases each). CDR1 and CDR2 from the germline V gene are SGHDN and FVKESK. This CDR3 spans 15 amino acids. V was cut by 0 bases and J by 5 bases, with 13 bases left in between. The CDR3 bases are TGTGCCAGCAGCCAAGATCGGGGGCGCCGGGAGACCCAGTACTTC. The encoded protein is CASSQDRGRRETQYF.

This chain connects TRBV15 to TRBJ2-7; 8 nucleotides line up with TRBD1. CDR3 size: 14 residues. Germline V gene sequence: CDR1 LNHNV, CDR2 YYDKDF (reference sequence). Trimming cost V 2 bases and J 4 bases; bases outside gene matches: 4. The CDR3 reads CATSRPGGNYEQYF. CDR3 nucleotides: TGTGCCACCAGCAGACCAGGGGGCAATTACGAGCAGTACTTC.